The 23 T cell receptor beta chains reported below all come from one sample, sequenced in a study of blood T cell repertoires in COVID-19. Measured with immunoSEQ multiplex PCR; TCRdb has only the in-frame clones, and not every one. Seen here are 90,000 to 120,000 clones, about 80% observed once, and the top ten hold more than 3%. The sequencing sample was made of peripheral blood. These receptor sequences come from a woman older than 75 with active or convalescent COVID-19.

J is TRBJ2-5 and V is TRBV6-2 or TRBV6-3; D unresolved. Per germline, CDR1 MNHEY and CDR2 SVGEGT. The CDR3 has 14 amino acids. V was trimmed by 4 bases and J by 5 bases, leaving 14 bases between them. CDR3 region: CASSFFSVWETQYF. The CDR3 nucleotides are TGTGCCAGCAGTTTTTTCTCAGTATGGGAGACCCAGTACTTC.

The J gene is TRBJ1-2, the V gene TRBV5-4; the D gene is possibly TRBD1 (6 bases). The germline V gene has CDR1 SGHNT and CDR2 YYREEE (reference sequence). The CDR3 is 15 residues long. Trimming shortened V by 4 bases and J by 6 bases, and 19 bases separated the two germline ends. The CDR3 bases are TGTGCCAGCAGCAACAATGGGGGGGCTCGGGATGGCTACACCTTC. It codes for CASSNNGGARDGYTF.

V usage is TRBV19 and J usage is TRBJ1-6; D is ambiguous. The CDR3 extends over 14 amino acids. V lost 2 bases and J 6 bases, leaving 8 bases between the germline ends. Germline CDR1 and CDR2: LNHDA and SQIVND (reference sequence). CDR3 in DNA: TGTGCCAGTAGTATAAGACACCCTAATTCACCCCTCCACTTT. This codes for CASSIRHPNSPLHF. Supplemented by reference TRBV19 and TRBJ1-6, the full variable domain reads DGGITQSPKYLFRKEGQNVTLSCEQNLNHDAMYWYRQDPGQGLRLIYYSQIVNDFQKGDIAEGYSVSREKKESFPLTVTSAQKNPTAFYLCASSIRHPNSPLHFGNGTRLTVT.

V and J are TRBV2 and TRBJ1-5; 9 positions agree with TRBD1. V shed 7 bases, J shed 6 bases, and the junction held 7 bases outside the gene matches. The germline V gene has CDR1 SNHLY and CDR2 FYNNEI. There are 14 residues in the CDR3. CDR3 in amino acids: CASIMGQGGQPQHF. CDR3 in DNA: TGTGCCAGCATTATGGGACAGGGAGGTCAGCCCCAGCATTTT.

J is TRBJ2-7 and V is TRBV6-6; 9 nucleotides agree with TRBD1. The CDR3 extends over 15 amino acids. Germline CDR1 MNHNY, CDR2 SVGAGI (reference sequence). The trim removed 5 bases at V and 3 bases at J, leaving 8 bases unmatched. DNA for the CDR3: TGTGCCAGCAGTCAGCCCGGGACAGGGAGCTACGAGCAGTACTTC. Residues: CASSQPGTGSYEQYF.

The chain uses TRBV9 and TRBJ2-5, with 11 bases aligning to TRBD2. V lost 0 bases, J lost 2 bases, and 6 bases stayed unmatched. The CDR3 is 17 amino acids. CDR1 is SGDLS, CDR2 YYNGEE, per germline. The CDR3 coding sequence is TGTGCCAGCAGCGTAGCTGTAGCGGGAGGGGGACAAGAGACCCAGTACTTC. Translating gives CASSVAVAGGGQETQYF.

This chain connects TRBV2 to TRBJ2-1, with 8 bases matching TRBD2. The CDR3 covers 14 residues. V trimming: 7 bases; J trimming: 5 bases; junction bases outside the gene matches: 7. Germline V CDR1 and CDR2: SNHLY, FYNNEI. The CDR3 here is CASTSRGLDNEQFF. The CDR3 nucleotides read TGTGCCAGCACCTCGAGGGGACTAGACAATGAGCAGTTCTTC.

The rearrangement joins TRBV27 to TRBJ2-1, with 12 bases lining up with TRBD2. Germline V gene lookup returns CDR1 MNHEY and CDR2 SMNVEV (reference sequence). The V segment lost 5 bases and the J segment 9 bases; nucleotides outside the gene matches: 8. CDR3 length: 15 amino acids. CDR3 bases: TGTGCCAGCAGTGATCCTAGCGGGGGGGCCTTTGAGCAGTTCTTC. Amino acid sequence: CASSDPSGGAFEQFF.

The chain uses TRBV7-2 and TRBJ2-5; TRBD2 is a possible D gene (6 bases). This CDR3 region has 15 residues. Germline loops: CDR1 SGHTA, CDR2 FQGNSA. The V end was cut by 5 bases, the J end by 1 base, with 14 bases between. CDR3 sequence (DNA): TGTGCCAGCAGCCAACAGGCGGGGATCCAAGAGACCCAGTACTTC. Its protein product is CASSQQAGIQETQYF.

This chain's CDR3 is CASSVMSGLNQPQHF. The CDR3 DNA follows: TGTGCCAGCAGTGTCATGTCAGGGCTCAATCAGCCCCAGCATTTT. The genes are TRBV2 and TRBJ1-5; perhaps TRBD1 as D (5 bases). V shed 4 bases and J shed 3 bases, with 13 bases lying between them. CDR3 size: 15 residues. Looked up from germline, CDR1 is SNHLY and CDR2 is FYNNEI.

V usage is TRBV3-1 (or the pseudogene TRBV3-2) and J usage is TRBJ2-1; 14 positions agree with TRBD2. This CDR3 contains 18 residues. Trimming at V came to 6 bases and at J to 0 bases, leaving 7 bases not matched to a gene. The germline V gene has CDR1 LGHDT and CDR2 YNNKEL (reference sequence). CDR3 protein: CASRGLAGANSSYNEQFF. CDR3 DNA: TGTGCCAGCAGGGGACTAGCGGGGGCGAACAGCTCCTACAATGAGCAGTTCTTC.

V gene TRBV7-2 combines with J gene TRBJ1-1; TRBD1 agrees at 8 bases. Trimming removed 5 bases from V and 0 bases from J; junction bases left unmatched: 8. Germline values: CDR1 SGHTA, CDR2 FQGNSA. The CDR3 has 16 amino acids. The CDR3 coding sequence is TGTGCCAGCAGCCTTTTTTGGGACAGGTTGAACACTGAAGCTTTCTTT. Its translation is CASSLFWDRLNTEAFF.

The chain carries TRBV7-2 and TRBJ2-3, with TRBD2 matching over 12 bases. The V gene end was trimmed by 2 bases and the J gene end by 0 bases; junction bases not matched to a gene: 6. Germline loops: CDR1 SGHTA, CDR2 FQGNSA. This CDR3 comprises 18 residues. For the CDR3, the DNA is TGTGCCAGCAGCTTACTAGCGGGGGGGCTTCCTAGCACAGATACGCAGTATTTT. Translating gives CASSLLAGGLPSTDTQYF.

The chain links TRBV14 to TRBJ2-1; weak D call: TRBD2 (6 bases). The V and J ends lost 8 bases and 4 bases respectively, with 12 bases between them. This CDR3 contains 13 residues. Germline V CDR1 and CDR2: SGHDN, FVKESK. The CDR3 spells CASGGARYNEQFF. The CDR3, as DNA: TGTGCCAGCGGAGGGGCTCGGTACAATGAGCAGTTCTTC.

The chain joins TRBV5-1 to TRBJ2-2; 7 positions match TRBD1. J lost 3 bases, V lost 0 bases, and 8 bases had no gene match. Germline V gene lookup returns CDR1 SGHRS and CDR2 YFSETQ. The CDR3 covers 17 residues. For the CDR3, the DNA is TGCGCCAGCAGCTTGGAAGGGGGCAGTATAGACACCGGGGAGCTGTTTTTT. Its protein product is CASSLEGGSIDTGELFF.

The chain links TRBV29-1 to TRBJ2-7; 10 nucleotides line up with TRBD1. J was trimmed by 4 bases and V by 7 bases; bases with no gene match: 4. In germline, CDR1 is SQVTM, CDR2 ANQGSEA. There are 12 residues in the CDR3. Here the CDR3 reads CSGRTGGYEQYF. As DNA, the CDR3 is TGCAGCGGACGGACAGGGGGATACGAGCAGTACTTC.

The V and J genes are TRBV9 and TRBJ2-1; D might be TRBD2 (6 bases). Trimming shortened V by 4 bases and J by 0 bases, and 11 bases separated the two germline ends. The CDR3 is 15 residues long. CDR1 is SGDLS and CDR2 is YYNGEE in the germline V gene. The CDR3 nucleotides are TGTGCCAGCAGCCCTAGCGTTAGCTCCTACAATGAGCAGTTCTTC. Amino acids: CASSPSVSSYNEQFF.

The CDR3 is CASSRYDTGELFF. The CDR3 DNA is TGTGCCAGCTCACGCTACGACACCGGGGAGCTGTTTTTT. The V and J genes are TRBV18 and TRBJ2-2; D uncertain. CDR1 and CDR2 from the germline V gene are KGHSH and LQKENI. There are 13 residues in the CDR3. Trimming removed 4 bases from V and 3 bases from J, with 6 bases in between.

The chain is built from TRBV4-2 and TRBJ1-1; weak D call: TRBD1 (5 bases). V lost 3 bases and J lost 0, with 11 bases in between. The CDR3 length is 15 residues. The germline V gene encodes CDR1 LGHNA and CDR2 YNFKEQ. In DNA, the CDR3 is TGTGCCAGCAGCCAGGGGCGGAACATGAACACTGAAGCTTTCTTT. Protein sequence: CASSQGRNMNTEAFF.

This clone was seen only once. The V and J genes are TRBV28 and TRBJ2-1; D unclear. V was clipped by 2 bases and J by 6 bases, with 23 bases between them. The CDR3 has 18 amino acids. CDR1 is MDHEN, CDR2 SYDVKM, per germline. The chain's CDR3 is CASSLTPLVSLYGNEQFF. CDR3 in DNA: TGTGCCAGCAGTTTAACCCCCCTCGTTAGCCTCTACGGCAATGAGCAGTTCTTC. The full variable domain, rest sourced from reference TRBV28 and TRBJ2-1, is DVKVTQSSRYLVKRTGEKVFLECVQDMDHENMFWYRQDPGLGLRLIYFSYDVKMKEKGDIPEGYSVSREKKERFSLILESASTNQTSMYLCASSLTPLVSLYGNEQFFGPGTRLTVL.

This chain uses TRBV4-3 with TRBJ2-3; D is undetermined. The CDR3 sequence is 14 residues long. Germline CDR1 and CDR2: LGHNA and YSLEER. V dropped 0 bases and J dropped 1 base, with 5 bases sitting between them. This CDR3 is CASSQDLGTDTQYF. Written as DNA, the CDR3 is TGCGCCAGCAGCCAAGATCTAGGCACAGATACGCAGTATTTT.

The chain links TRBV18 to TRBJ2-3, with 11 bases identical to TRBD1. J was trimmed by 8 bases and V by 3 bases; bases with no gene match: 16. The CDR3 extends over 18 amino acids. Germline assignment: CDR1 KGHSH and CDR2 LQKENI. The CDR3 DNA reads TGTGCCAGCTCACCGATCCTCGGGACAGGGGGATCCCACGGTACGCAGTATTTT. It codes for CASSPILGTGGSHGTQYF.

The chain has TRBV14 and TRBJ2-2, with 10 nucleotides matching TRBD2. Per the germline V gene, CDR1 is SGHDN and CDR2 is FVKESK. V shed 2 bases and J 6 bases; nucleotides not matched to a gene: 6. This CDR3 region has 16 residues. The CDR3 spells CASSQRLAGAAGELFF. The CDR3 region has the DNA TGTGCCAGCAGCCAACGGCTAGCGGGGGCCGCCGGGGAGCTGTTTTTT. The whole variable domain, filled in from reference TRBV14 and TRBJ2-2, reads EAGVTQFPSHSVIEKGQTVTLRCDPISGHDNLYWYRRVMGKEIKFLLHFVKESKQDESGMPNNRFLAERTGGTYSTLKVQPAELEDSGVYFCASSQRLAGAAGELFFGEGSRLTVL.